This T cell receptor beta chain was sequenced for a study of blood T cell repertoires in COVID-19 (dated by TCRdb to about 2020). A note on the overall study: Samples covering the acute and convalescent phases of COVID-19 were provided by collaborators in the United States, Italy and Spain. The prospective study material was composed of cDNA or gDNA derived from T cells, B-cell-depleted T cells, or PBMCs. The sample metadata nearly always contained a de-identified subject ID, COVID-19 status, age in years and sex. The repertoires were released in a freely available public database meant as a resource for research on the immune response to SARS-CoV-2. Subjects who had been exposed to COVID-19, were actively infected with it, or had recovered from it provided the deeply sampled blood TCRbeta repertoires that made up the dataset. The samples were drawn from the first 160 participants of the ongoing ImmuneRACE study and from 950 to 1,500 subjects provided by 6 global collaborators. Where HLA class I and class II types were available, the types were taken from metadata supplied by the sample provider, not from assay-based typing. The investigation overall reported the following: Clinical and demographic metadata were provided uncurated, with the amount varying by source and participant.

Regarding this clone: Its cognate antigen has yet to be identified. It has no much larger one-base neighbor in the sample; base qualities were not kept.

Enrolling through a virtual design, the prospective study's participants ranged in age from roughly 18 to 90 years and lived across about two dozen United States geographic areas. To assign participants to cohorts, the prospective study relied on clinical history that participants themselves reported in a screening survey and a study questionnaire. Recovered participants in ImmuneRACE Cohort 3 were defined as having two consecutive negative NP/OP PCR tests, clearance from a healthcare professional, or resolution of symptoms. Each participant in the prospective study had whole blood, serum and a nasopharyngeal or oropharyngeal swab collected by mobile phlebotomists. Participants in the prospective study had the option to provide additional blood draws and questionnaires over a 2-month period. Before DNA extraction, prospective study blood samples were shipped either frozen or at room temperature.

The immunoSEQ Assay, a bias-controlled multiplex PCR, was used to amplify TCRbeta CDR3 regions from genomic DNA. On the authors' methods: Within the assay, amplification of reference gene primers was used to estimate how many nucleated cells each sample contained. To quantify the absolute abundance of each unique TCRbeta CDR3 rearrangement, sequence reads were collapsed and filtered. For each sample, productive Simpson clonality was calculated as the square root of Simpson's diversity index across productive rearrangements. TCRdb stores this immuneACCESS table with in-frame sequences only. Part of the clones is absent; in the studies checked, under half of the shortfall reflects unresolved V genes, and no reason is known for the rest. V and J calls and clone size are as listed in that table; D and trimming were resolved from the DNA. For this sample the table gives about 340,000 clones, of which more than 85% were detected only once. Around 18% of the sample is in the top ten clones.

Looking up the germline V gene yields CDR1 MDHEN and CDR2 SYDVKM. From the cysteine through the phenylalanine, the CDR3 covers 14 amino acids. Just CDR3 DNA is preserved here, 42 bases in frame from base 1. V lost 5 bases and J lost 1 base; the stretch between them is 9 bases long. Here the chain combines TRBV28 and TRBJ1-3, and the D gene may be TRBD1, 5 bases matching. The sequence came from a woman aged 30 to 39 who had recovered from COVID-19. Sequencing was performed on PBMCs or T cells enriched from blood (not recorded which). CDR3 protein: CASSPPGSGNTIYF. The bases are TGTGCCAGCAGTCCCCCAGGGTCTGGAAACACCATATATTTT.